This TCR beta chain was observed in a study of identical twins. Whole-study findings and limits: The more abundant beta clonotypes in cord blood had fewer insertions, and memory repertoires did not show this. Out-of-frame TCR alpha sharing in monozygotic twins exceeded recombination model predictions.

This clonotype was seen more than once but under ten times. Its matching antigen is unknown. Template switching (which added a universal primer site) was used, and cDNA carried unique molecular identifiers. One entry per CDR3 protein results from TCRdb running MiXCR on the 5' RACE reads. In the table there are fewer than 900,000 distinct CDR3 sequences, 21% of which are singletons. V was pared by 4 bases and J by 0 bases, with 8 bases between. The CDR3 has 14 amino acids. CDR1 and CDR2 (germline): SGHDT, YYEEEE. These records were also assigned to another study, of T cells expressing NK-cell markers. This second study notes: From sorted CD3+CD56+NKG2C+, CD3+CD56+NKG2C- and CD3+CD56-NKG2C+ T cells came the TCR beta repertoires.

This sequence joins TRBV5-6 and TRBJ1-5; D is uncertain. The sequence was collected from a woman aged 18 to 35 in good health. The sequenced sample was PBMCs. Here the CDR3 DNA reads TGTGCCAGCAGCCTTCTTTATAGCAATCAGCCCCAGCATTTT. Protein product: CASSLLYSNQPQHF.